These 17 T cell receptor beta chains were all obtained from the same sample, sequenced in a study of blood T cell repertoires in COVID-19. This table comes from immunoSEQ multiplex PCR, and its TCRdb copy is limited to in-frame clones, with some not included. The sample lists about 14,000 clones, 83% occurring once. The specimen sequenced was peripheral blood. These TCRs come from a woman in her sixties or seventies with acute or convalescent COVID-19.

This clone was seen once. This sequence joins TRBV5-5 and TRBJ2-7; 8 nucleotides line up with TRBD2. The CDR3 contains 15 residues. Germline assignment: CDR1 SGHKS and CDR2 YYEKEE (reference sequence). With V trimmed by 4 bases and J by 2 bases, 8 bases remained unmatched. DNA for the CDR3: TGTGCCAGCAGCCCGGGAGGGGGGCGGACCTACGAGCAGTACTTC. It is translated as CASSPGGGRTYEQYF.

The V gene is TRBV6-6, the J gene TRBJ2-7, with 8 nucleotides matching TRBD1. Germline CDR1 reads MNHNY; CDR2 reads SVGAGI (reference sequence). V was pared by 7 bases and J by 7 bases, with 12 bases of the junction left unmatched. This CDR3 comprises 14 residues. The CDR3 DNA is TGTGCCAGCACCAACGGACAGGGTCGAGGGGAGCAGTACTTC. It codes for CASTNGQGRGEQYF.

About this clone itself: The sample carries other DNA sequences with the same CDR3. This chain links TRBV7-2 with TRBJ1-3, with D tentatively TRBD1 (6 bases). This CDR3 has 16 amino acids. Trimming removed 1 base from V and 2 bases from J, with 12 bases in between. Germline CDR1 and CDR2: SGHTA and FQGNSA. Written as DNA, the CDR3 is TGTGCCAGCAGCTTAGAGCAGGGGCTGGCTGGAAACACCATATATTTT. Translation: CASSLEQGLAGNTIYF.

The rearrangement uses TRBV3-1 (or the pseudogene TRBV3-2) and TRBJ1-5, with D maybe TRBD1 (5 bases). Trimming stripped 1 base from V and 3 bases from J, with 13 bases between. The CDR3 runs to 16 residues. CDR1 and CDR2 from the germline V gene are LGHDT and YNNKEL (reference sequence). The CDR3 nucleotides are TGTGCCAGCAGCCAAGCTGATGCAGGGTTCAATCAGCCCCAGCATTTT. Translation: CASSQADAGFNQPQHF.

This chain links TRBV6-1 with TRBJ1-2; the D is unclear. The CDR3 runs 16 residues. Germline values: CDR1 MNHNS, CDR2 SASEGT. Trimming cost V 2 bases and J 5 bases, with 18 bases left between them. The CDR3 reads CASSELEQKILYGYTF. The CDR3 DNA sequence: TGTGCCAGCAGTGAATTGGAACAGAAAATCCTATATGGCTACACCTTC.

The CDR3 DNA is TGTGCCAGCAGCCTAGGGACAGGTCCCTACGAGCAGTACTTC. This sequence encodes CASSLGTGPYEQYF. The J gene is TRBJ2-7, the V gene TRBV7-8; TRBD1 aligns across 8 bases. The CDR3 spans 14 residues. The J segment lost 2 bases and the V segment lost 5 bases, leaving 5 bases of the junction unmatched. Germline V gene data show CDR1 as SGHVS and CDR2 as FQNEAQ.

This chain connects TRBV12-3 or TRBV12-4 to TRBJ2-7; 7 bases fit TRBD1. After removal of 6 bases from V and 1 base from J, the junction contained 3 bases not matched to a gene. This CDR3 spans 13 amino acids. CDR3 sequence reads: CASRRQGSYEQYF. The CDR3 bases are TGTGCCAGCAGGCGACAGGGTTCCTACGAGCAGTACTTC.

The chain couples TRBV9 to TRBJ2-7, with D maybe TRBD1 (6 bases). With 1 base removed from V and 5 bases from J, the gap between germline ends came to 16 bases. Germline CDR1 is SGDLS and CDR2 is YYNGEE. The length of the CDR3 is 15 residues. Here the CDR3 DNA reads TGTGCCAGCAGCGTACTCCCAGGGGAAAGCGACGAGCAGTACTTC. Translating gives CASSVLPGESDEQYF.

CDR3 nucleotide sequence: TGTGCCAGCAGCTCCAGACAGACCGCTAACTATGGCTACACCTTC. It translates to CASSSRQTANYGYTF. This chain connects TRBV7-2 to TRBJ1-2, with TRBD1 as a possible D gene (5 bases). V lost 4 bases and J 0 bases, leaving 12 bases between the germline ends. The germline gives CDR1 SGHTA, CDR2 FQGNSA. The CDR3 consists of 15 residues.

The chain combines TRBV2 with TRBJ1-5, with no clear D. The V gene lost 0 bases and the J gene lost 0 bases, with 18 bases spanning the gap. Germline CDR1 and CDR2: SNHLY and FYNNEI. The CDR3 is 19 residues long. In nucleotides, the CDR3 is TGTGCCAGCAGTGAAGCGCTTGGCAGAAAGGAGGTTAGCAATCAGCCCCAGCATTTT. This codes for CASSEALGRKEVSNQPQHF.

The V and J genes are TRBV14 and TRBJ2-7, with TRBD1 matching over 7 bases. Germline CDR1 reads SGHDN; CDR2 reads FVKESK. The CDR3 has 14 amino acids. With 1 base clipped from V and 5 bases from J, the junction kept 5 bases outside the gene matches. This CDR3 reads CASSQVHRGHEQYF. The CDR3 nucleotides are TGTGCCAGCAGCCAAGTACACAGGGGCCACGAGCAGTACTTC.

The chain is built from TRBV19 and TRBJ2-3; TRBD2 matches at 8 bases. The germline gives CDR1 LNHDA, CDR2 SQIVND (reference sequence). The CDR3 spans 18 residues. J was trimmed by 5 bases and V by 1 base; bases with no gene match: 14. The CDR3 reads CASSIGLAGLNKRDTQYF. The CDR3 coding sequence is TGTGCCAGTAGTATAGGTCTAGCGGGCCTCAACAAGCGAGATACGCAGTATTTT.

There are a few counts of this clone. This chain joins TRBV6-5 and TRBJ1-4, with TRBD1 matching 8 bases. Trimming cost V 6 bases and J 7 bases; bases outside gene matches: 10. This CDR3 region has 15 residues. Germline V CDR1 and CDR2: MNHEY, SVGAGI. The CDR3 sequence is CASSDDRGLGEKLFF. The CDR3 DNA follows: TGTGCCAGCAGCGACGACAGGGGCCTAGGTGAAAAACTGTTTTTT.

J is TRBJ2-5 and V is TRBV4-1; D gene ambiguous. Germline CDR1 MGHRA, CDR2 YSYEKL. CDR3 length: 15 amino acids. The germline V and J ends were trimmed by 1 base and 1 base, with 10 bases remaining between them. The CDR3 bases are TGCGCCAGCAGCCAAGTTGGCACCCGCCAAGAGACCCAGTACTTC. Translation gives CASSQVGTRQETQYF.

The sample holds one count of this clone. The chain employs TRBV11-2 and TRBJ2-5, with 9 bases that match TRBD1. This CDR3 contains 16 residues. Trimming cost V 5 bases and J 5 bases; bases outside gene matches: 12. Germline assignment: CDR1 SGHAT and CDR2 FQNNGV. The CDR3 DNA sequence: TGTGCCAGCAGCCTCCGACAGGGGGTGAGTGTGGAGACCCAGTACTTC. Translating it yields CASSLRQGVSVETQYF.

This clone was seen a few times. This chain joins TRBV5-1 and TRBJ2-7, with TRBD1 matching over 9 bases. This CDR3 has 15 residues. The V and J ends lost 5 bases and 6 bases, in that order; junction bases with no gene match: 12. CDR1 is SGHRS and CDR2 is YFSETQ in the germline V gene. CDR3 in DNA: TGCGCCAGCAGAACTACAGGGGGCGCGTTTGGCGAGCAGTACTTC. Its protein product is CASRTTGGAFGEQYF.

This CDR3 reads CASSYRGTGVTFF. The CDR3 region has the DNA TGTGCCAGCAGTTACAGGGGGACAGGGGTCACTTTCTTT. The chain combines TRBV6-2 or TRBV6-3 with TRBJ1-1, with 10 bases matching TRBD1. The junction had 6 bases not matched to a gene; V was cut back by 2 bases and J by 12 bases. This CDR3 contains 13 residues. The germline CDR1 and CDR2 sequences are MNHEY and SVGEGT.